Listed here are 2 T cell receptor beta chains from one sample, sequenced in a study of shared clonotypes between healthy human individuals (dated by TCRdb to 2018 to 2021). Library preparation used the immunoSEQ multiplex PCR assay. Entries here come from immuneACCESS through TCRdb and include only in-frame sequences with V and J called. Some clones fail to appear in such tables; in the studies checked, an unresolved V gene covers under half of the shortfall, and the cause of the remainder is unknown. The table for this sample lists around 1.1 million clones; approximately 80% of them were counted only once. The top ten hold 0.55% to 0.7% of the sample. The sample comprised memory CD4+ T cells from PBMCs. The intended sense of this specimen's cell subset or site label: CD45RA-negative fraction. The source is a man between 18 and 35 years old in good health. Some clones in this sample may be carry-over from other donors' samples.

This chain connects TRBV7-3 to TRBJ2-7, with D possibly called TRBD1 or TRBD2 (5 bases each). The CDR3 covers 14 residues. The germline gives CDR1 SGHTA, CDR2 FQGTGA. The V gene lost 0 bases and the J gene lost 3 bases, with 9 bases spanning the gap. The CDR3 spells CASSLTGTHYEQYF. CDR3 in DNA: TGTGCCAGCAGCTTAACAGGGACCCACTACGAGCAGTACTTC.

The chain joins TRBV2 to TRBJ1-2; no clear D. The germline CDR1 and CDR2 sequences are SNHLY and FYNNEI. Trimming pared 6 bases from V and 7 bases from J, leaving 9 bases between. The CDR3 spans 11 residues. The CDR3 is CASRGSGGYTF. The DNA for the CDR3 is TGTGCCAGCAGAGGCTCTGGTGGCTACACCTTC.